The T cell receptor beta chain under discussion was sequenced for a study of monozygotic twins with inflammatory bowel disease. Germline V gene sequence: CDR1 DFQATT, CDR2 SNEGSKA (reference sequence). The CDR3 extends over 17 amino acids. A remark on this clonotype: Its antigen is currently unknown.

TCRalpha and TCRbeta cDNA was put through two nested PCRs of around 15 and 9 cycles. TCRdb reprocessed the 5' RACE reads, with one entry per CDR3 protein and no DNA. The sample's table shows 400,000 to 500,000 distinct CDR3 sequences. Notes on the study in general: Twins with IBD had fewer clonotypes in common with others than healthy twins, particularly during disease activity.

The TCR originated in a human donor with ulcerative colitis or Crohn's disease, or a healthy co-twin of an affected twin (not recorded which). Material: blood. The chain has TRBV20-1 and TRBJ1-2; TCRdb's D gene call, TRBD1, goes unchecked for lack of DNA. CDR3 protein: CSARDGETGGINYGYTF.